Listed here is a single T cell receptor beta chain. Germline V gene data show CDR1 as SNHLY and CDR2 as FYNNEI. V lost 4 bases and J 3 bases, leaving 12 bases between the germline ends. The CDR3 is 14 residues long. The data were taken from a study of blood T cell repertoires in COVID-19. At the level of the study: Donors in the United States, Italy and Spain gave samples during acute or convalescent COVID-19. The cDNA or gDNA used as material had been derived from T cells, B-cell-depleted T cells, or PBMCs.

Under the authors' procedure: Amplification of reference gene primers was used by the study to estimate nucleated cell counts. The repertoire was sequenced with immunoSEQ multiplex PCR; TCRdb's copy has only in-frame clones and lacks some. The V and J calls and clone size come from that table; D and trimming were worked out from the DNA. Here the sample spans approximately 500,000 clones, 80% to 90% being singletons. The chain is built from TRBV2 and TRBJ2-5, with a possible D match to TRBD1 (5 bases). This clonotype was obtained from a human donor in a cohort sampled during active COVID-19. The specimen sequenced was peripheral blood. The CDR3 nucleotides are TGTGCCAGCAGTGCGACAGAAATAGAAGAGACCCAGTACTTC. This encodes CASSATEIEETQYF.